A single sample is the source of the 5 T cell receptor beta chains below, sequenced in a study of shared clonotypes between healthy human individuals. The assay was immunoSEQ multiplex PCR, and TCRdb's table has in-frame clones only and misses some. The data hold 2.3 million or so clones, with over 85% observed a single time. Sample: naive CD4+ T cells from PBMCs. Subset described: CD45RA+ positively selected. The source is a man younger than 35 in good health. Some clones in this sample may be carry-over from other donors' samples.

This clone was counted a few times. The chain's CDR3 is CSVVSGRGNEQFF. DNA of the CDR3: TGCAGCGTTGTCAGCGGGAGAGGCAATGAGCAGTTCTTC. The chain uses TRBV29-1 and TRBJ2-1; 8 bases align to TRBD2. Trimming removed 4 bases from V and 6 bases from J; junction bases left unmatched: 5. This CDR3 contains 13 residues. CDR1 is SQVTM and CDR2 is ANQGSEA in the germline V gene.

J is TRBJ2-1 and V is TRBV7-3; TRBD1 or TRBD2 may be the D gene (5 bases each). The CDR3 length is 15 residues. V lost 5 bases and J 2 bases, leaving 13 bases between the germline ends. Germline-derived CDR1 and CDR2 are SGHTA and FQGTGA. The CDR3 reads CASSDGTPTYNEQFF. In DNA, the CDR3 is TGTGCCAGCAGCGACGGGACCCCAACCTACAATGAGCAGTTCTTC.

The chain recombines TRBV18 with TRBJ1-5; TRBD1 matches at 11 bases. CDR1 and CDR2 (germline): KGHSH, LQKENI. Losses at the gene ends were 4 bases for V and 6 bases for J; bases not matched to a gene: 14. CDR3 length: 18 residues. CDR3 in amino acids: CASSHNPGTGGSGQPQHF. As DNA, the CDR3 is TGTGCCAGCTCACATAACCCCGGGACAGGGGGGTCCGGTCAGCCCCAGCATTTT.

The DNA for the CDR3 is TGTGCCAGCAGTGAAGGGGAGGGGACTGAAGCTTTCTTT. Translation: CASSEGEGTEAFF. The rearrangement joins TRBV2 to TRBJ1-1, with TRBD1 as a possible D gene (5 bases). Per the germline V gene, CDR1 is SNHLY and CDR2 is FYNNEI. V lost 1 base and J 5 bases, leaving 8 bases between the germline ends. CDR3 size: 13 residues.

The chain uses TRBV12-1 and TRBJ1-4. TRBV12-1 is a pseudogene. There are 11 residues in the CDR3. The CDR3 is CASSADEKLFF. The CDR3 DNA sequence: TGTGCCAGCAGCGCCGATGAAAAACTGTTTTTT.